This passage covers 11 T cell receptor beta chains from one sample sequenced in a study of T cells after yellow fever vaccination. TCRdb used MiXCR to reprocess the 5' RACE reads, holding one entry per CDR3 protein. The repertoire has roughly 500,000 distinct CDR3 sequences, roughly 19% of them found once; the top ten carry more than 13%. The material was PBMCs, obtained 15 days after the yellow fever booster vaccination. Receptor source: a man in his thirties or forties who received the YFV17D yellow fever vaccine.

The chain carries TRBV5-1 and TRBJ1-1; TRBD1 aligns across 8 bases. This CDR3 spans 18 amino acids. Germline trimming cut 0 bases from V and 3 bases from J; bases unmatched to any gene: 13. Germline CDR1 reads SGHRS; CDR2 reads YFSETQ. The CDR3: CASSLGRGTGGSYTEAFF. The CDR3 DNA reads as TGCGCCAGCAGCTTGGGGAGGGGGACAGGCGGAAGCTACACTGAAGCTTTCTTT.

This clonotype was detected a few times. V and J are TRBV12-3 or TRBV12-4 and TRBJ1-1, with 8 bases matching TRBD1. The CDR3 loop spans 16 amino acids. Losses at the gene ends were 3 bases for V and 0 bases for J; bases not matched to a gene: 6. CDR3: CASSFGTGLMNTEAFF. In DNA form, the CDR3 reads TGTGCCAGCAGTTTTGGGACAGGCCTCATGAACACTGAAGCTTTCTTT.

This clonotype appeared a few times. CDR3: CASRLGSSSYNEQFF. In DNA form, the CDR3 reads TGTGCCAGTAGACTGGGCTCCAGCTCCTACAATGAGCAGTTCTTC. The chain uses TRBV19 and TRBJ2-1, with unresolved D. The CDR3 loop spans 15 amino acids. V was pared by 6 bases and J by 0 bases, with 12 bases between. Germline CDR1 reads LNHDA; CDR2 reads SQIVND (reference sequence).

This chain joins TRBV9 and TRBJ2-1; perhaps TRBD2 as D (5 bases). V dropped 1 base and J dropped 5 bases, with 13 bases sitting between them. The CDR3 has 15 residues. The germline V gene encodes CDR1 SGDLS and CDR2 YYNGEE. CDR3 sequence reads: CASSVLPGGNNEQFF. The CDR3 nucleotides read TGTGCCAGCAGCGTATTACCTGGAGGCAACAATGAGCAGTTCTTC.

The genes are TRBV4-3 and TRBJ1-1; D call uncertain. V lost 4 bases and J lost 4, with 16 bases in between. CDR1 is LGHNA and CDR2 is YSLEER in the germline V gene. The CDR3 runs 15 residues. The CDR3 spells CASSPATPVGTEAFF. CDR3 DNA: TGCGCCAGCAGCCCCGCTACTCCCGTGGGCACTGAAGCTTTCTTT.

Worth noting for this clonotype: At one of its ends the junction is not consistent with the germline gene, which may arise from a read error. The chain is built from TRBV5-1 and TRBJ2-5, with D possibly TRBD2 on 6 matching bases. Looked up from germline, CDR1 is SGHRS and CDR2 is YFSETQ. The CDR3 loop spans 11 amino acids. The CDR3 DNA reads TGCGCCAGCTCGGGGGAAGAGGCCCAGTACTTC. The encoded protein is CASSGEEAQYF.

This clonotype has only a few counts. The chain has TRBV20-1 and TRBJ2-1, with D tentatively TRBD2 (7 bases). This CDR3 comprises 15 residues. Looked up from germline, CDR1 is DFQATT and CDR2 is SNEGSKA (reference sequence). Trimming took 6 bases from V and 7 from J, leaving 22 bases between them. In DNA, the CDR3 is TGCAGTGCCCCCTTAAGGGGGAGGGCTGTTAATGAGCAGTTCTTC. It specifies CSAPLRGRAVNEQFF.

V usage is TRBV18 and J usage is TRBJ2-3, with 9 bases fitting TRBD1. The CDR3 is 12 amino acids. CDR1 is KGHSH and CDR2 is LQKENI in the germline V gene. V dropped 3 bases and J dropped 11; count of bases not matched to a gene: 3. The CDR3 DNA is TGTGCCAGCTCACCTCTGACAGGGGGGCAGTATTTT. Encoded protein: CASSPLTGGQYF.

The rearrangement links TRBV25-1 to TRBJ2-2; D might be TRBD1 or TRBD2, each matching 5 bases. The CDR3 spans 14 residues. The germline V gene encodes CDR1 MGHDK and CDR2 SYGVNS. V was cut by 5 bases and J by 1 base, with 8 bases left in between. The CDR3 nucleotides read TGTGCCAGCAGTAGAGGGGAGAACACCGGGGAGCTGTTTTTT. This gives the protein CASSRGENTGELFF.

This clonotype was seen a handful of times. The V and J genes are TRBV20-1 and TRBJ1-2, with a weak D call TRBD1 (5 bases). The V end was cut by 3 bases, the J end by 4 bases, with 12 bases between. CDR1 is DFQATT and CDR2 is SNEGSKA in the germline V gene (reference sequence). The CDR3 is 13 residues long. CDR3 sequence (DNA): TGCAGTGCTAGCTCAGGGCAGACCTATGGCTACACCTTC. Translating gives CSASSGQTYGYTF.

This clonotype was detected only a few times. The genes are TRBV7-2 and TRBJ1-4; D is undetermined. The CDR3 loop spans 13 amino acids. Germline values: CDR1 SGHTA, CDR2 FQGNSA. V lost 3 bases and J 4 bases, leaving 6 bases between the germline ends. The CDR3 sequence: CASSFILNEKLFF. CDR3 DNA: TGTGCCAGCAGCTTCATTCTTAATGAAAAACTGTTTTTT.